A single TCR beta chain is shown here with its context. Its antigen is currently unknown. Every patient had mismatch repair deficiency by PCR or immunohistochemistry. TCRs were sequenced from a few patients responding to pembrolizumab. Sequencing used immunoSEQ multiplex PCR; TCRdb keeps in-frame clones, though not all of them. The sample records approximately 130,000 clones, about 85% being singletons. The source of the sample is a study of PD-1 blockade in mismatch repair-deficient tumors. Study context: Enrolled about 2012-2016, patients had progressing, pretreated mismatch repair-deficient cancers of around 12 types. Notes on the study in general: Rapid post-treatment expansion, then contraction, generally preceding radiologic response, marked tumor-resident clones.

The sequence was obtained from an adult with mismatch repair-deficient cancer. This sample comprised peripheral blood, obtained 44 weeks after starting pembrolizumab.

The CDR3 sequence is CASSVGQGGYEQYF. CDR3 DNA sequence: TGTGCCAGCAGCGTAGGACAGGGAGGCTACGAGCAGTACTTC. The chain uses TRBV9 and TRBJ2-7, with D possibly matching TRBD1 (7 bases). The ends were cut back, 0 bases at V and 3 bases at J, with 10 bases in the middle. The length of the CDR3 is 14 residues. Germline CDR1 and CDR2: SGDLS and YYNGEE.